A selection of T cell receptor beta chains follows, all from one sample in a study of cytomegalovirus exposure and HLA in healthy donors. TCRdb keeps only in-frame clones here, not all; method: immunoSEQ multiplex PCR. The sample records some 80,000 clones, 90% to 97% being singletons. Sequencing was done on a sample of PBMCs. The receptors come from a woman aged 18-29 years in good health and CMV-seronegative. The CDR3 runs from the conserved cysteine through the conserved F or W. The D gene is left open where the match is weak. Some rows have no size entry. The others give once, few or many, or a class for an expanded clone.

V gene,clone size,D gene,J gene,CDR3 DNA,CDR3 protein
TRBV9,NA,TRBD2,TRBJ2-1,TGTGCCAGCAGTTTCGGGACTAGCGGATACAATGAGCAGTTCTTC,CASSFGTSGYNEQFF
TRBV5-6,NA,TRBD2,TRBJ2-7,TGTGCCAGCAGCCCCAGATTCCCCCGACTAGCGGGAGTAAACTACGAGCAGTACTTC,CASSPRFPRLAGVNYEQYF
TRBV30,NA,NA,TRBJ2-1,TGTGCCTGGAGTGTAGGTAGCGGATTGTACAATGAGCAGTTCTTC,CAWSVGSGLYNEQFF
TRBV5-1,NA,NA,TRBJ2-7,TGCGCCAGCAGCTTGGGAGGACTATTGGGCGAGCAGTACTTC,CASSLGGLLGEQYF
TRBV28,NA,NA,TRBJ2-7,TGTGCCAGCAGCTCTTTTGAACGGGGCTACGAGCAGTACTTC,CASSSFERGYEQYF
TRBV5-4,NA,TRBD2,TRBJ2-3,TGTGCCAGCAGCTTGGGACTAGCGGGAGATACGCAGTATTTT,CASSLGLAGDTQYF
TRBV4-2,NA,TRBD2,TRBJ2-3,TGTGCCAGCAGCCAAGCGTGGACTAGCGGCACAGATACGCAGTATTTT,CASSQAWTSGTDTQYF
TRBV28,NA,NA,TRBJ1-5,TGTGCCAGCAGTTTACCGGGGGGGGGCAGCCAGCCCCAGCATTTT,CASSLPGGGSQPQHF
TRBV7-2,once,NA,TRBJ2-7,TGTGCCAGCAGTCGGGTCAGCTACGAGCAGTACTTC,CASSRVSYEQYF
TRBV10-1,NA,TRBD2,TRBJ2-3,TGCGCCAGCAGTGAGGCTAGCGGCCCGGGAGATACGCAGTATTTT,CASSEASGPGDTQYF
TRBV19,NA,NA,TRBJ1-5,TGTGCCAGTAGTTCTGAGAGCAATCAGCCCCAGCATTTT,CASSSESNQPQHF
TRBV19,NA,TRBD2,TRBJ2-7,TGTGCCAGTAGTGTCGGGACTAGCGGGAGTGGGTCCTACGAGCAGTACTTC,CASSVGTSGSGSYEQYF
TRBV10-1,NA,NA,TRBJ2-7,TGCGCCAGCAGTGGACCCGGAGCCTACGAGCAGTACTTC,CASSGPGAYEQYF
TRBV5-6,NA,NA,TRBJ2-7,TGTGCCAGCACCTTGAACAGGGTGCATGTTTCCTACGAGCAGTACTTC,CASTLNRVHVSYEQYF
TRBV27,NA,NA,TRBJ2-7,TGTGCCAGCACTCAATCCGGGTTCCCCTCCTACGAGCAGTACTTC,CASTQSGFPSYEQYF
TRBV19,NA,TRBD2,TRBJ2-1,TGTGCCAGTAGTCCCGGACTAGCTTTAAATGAGCAGTTCTTC,CASSPGLALNEQFF
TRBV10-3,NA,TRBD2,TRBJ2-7,TGTGCCACAATAACGGGAGCGGGGGCCTACGAGCAGTACTTC,CATITGAGAYEQYF
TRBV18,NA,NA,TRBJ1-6,TGTGCCAGCTCACCCGACAGCCATTCACCCCTCCACTTT,CASSPDSHSPLHF
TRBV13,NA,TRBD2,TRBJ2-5,TGTGCCAGCAGCCATGCCGGACTAGGTTTCCAAGAGACCCAGTACTTC,CASSHAGLGFQETQYF
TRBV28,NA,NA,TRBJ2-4,TGTGCCAGCAAAGAGGGCCGGGAAAACATTCAGTACTTC,CASKEGRENIQYF
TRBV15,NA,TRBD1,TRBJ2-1,TGTGCCACCAGCAGAGATAGTTTGGGGACAGGGGGGATGGACAATGAGCAGTTCTTC,CATSRDSLGTGGMDNEQFF
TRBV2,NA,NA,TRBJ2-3,TGTGCCAGCAGTGCCTCCAGTTCGCAGTATTTT,CASSASSSQYF
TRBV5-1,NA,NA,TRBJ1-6,TGCGCCAGCAGCTTAAGCGCAACTAATTCACCCCTCCACTTT,CASSLSATNSPLHF
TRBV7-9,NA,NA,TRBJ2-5,TGTGCCAGCAGCTTAGTAGGGGCGCAAGAGACCCAGTACTTC,CASSLVGAQETQYF
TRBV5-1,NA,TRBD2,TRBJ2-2,TGCGCCAGCAGCCCGGGGACTAGCGGGAGGGCCGAGGAGCTGTTTTTT,CASSPGTSGRAEELFF
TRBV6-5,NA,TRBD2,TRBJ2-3,TGTGCCAGCAGTTACTCTAGCGGGATACACACAGATACGCAGTATTTT,CASSYSSGIHTDTQYF
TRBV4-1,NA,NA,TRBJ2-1,TGCGCCAGCAGCCAAGAAAACCATCTTAGCTCCTACAATGAGCAGTTCTTC,CASSQENHLSSYNEQFF
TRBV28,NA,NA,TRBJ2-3,TGTGCCAGCAGTTTACGGCAGGGTTTAAGCACAGATACGCAGTATTTT,CASSLRQGLSTDTQYF
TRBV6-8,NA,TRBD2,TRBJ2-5,TGTGCCAGCAGCCCTCGGGCGCGGGAGTACACCTGGACTCAGGAGACCCAGTACTTC,CASSPRAREYTWTQETQYF
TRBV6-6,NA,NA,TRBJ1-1,TGTGCCAGCACAGTTGCGGGGGTCGACACTGAAGCTTTCTTT,CASTVAGVDTEAFF
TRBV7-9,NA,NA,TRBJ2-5,TGTGCCAGCAGCTTCCCGCTGGGGCAGAGCCAAGAGACCCAGTACTTC,CASSFPLGQSQETQYF
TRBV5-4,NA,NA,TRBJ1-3,TGTGCCAGCAGCTTAGGACTCCCGGGAAACACCATATATTTT,CASSLGLPGNTIYF
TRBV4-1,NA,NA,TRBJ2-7,TGCGCCAGCAGCCAAGCTAGGCACCAAGCCGCCTACGAGCAGTACTTC,CASSQARHQAAYEQYF
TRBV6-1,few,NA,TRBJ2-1,TGTGCCAGCAGTGAAGTTGCGGGGTACAATGAGCAGTTCTTC,CASSEVAGYNEQFF
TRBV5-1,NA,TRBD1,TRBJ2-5,TGCGCCAGCAGCCCCGACAGGGGGCCTGAAGAGACCCAGTACTTC,CASSPDRGPEETQYF
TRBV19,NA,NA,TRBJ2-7,TGTGCCAGTAGTATTGATGGGACTGGTTCCTACGAGCAGTACTTC,CASSIDGTGSYEQYF
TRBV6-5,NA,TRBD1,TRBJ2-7,TGTGCCAGCAGTTCCGCCGGGACAGGGACCGAGCAGTACTTC,CASSSAGTGTEQYF
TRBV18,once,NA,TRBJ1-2,TGTGCCAGCTCAGAGACAGTTTTTTATGGCTACACCTTC,CASSETVFYGYTF
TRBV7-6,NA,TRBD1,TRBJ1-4,TGTGCCAGCAGCAACCAGCGACAGGGGACGGATGAAAAACTGTTTTTT,CASSNQRQGTDEKLFF
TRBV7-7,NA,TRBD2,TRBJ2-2,TGTGCTAGCAGCGGGTCATGGTCTAGCGGGAGCTTTAACACCGGGGAGCTGTTTTTT,CASSGSWSSGSFNTGELFF
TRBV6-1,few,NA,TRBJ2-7,TGTGCCAGCAGTGGTCAGGGGTGGAGGACATCCTCCTACGAGCAGTACTTC,CASSGQGWRTSSYEQYF
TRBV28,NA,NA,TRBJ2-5,TGTGCCAGCGAGGACAGCATCCAAGAGACCCAGTACTTC,CASEDSIQETQYF
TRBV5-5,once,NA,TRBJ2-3,TGTGCCAGCAGCTTATGGGCAGGGGGGACAGATACGCAGTATTTT,CASSLWAGGTDTQYF
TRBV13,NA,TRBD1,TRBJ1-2,TGTGCCAGCAGCTTGGGACAGTTCCCCTATGGCTACACCTTC,CASSLGQFPYGYTF
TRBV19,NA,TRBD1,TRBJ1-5,TGTGCCAGTAGTCGGCAGGGGGGTCAGCCCCAGCATTTT,CASSRQGGQPQHF
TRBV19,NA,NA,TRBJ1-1,TGTGCCAGTAGTATTGGAGGTTGGGATCTGAACACTGAAGCTTTCTTT,CASSIGGWDLNTEAFF